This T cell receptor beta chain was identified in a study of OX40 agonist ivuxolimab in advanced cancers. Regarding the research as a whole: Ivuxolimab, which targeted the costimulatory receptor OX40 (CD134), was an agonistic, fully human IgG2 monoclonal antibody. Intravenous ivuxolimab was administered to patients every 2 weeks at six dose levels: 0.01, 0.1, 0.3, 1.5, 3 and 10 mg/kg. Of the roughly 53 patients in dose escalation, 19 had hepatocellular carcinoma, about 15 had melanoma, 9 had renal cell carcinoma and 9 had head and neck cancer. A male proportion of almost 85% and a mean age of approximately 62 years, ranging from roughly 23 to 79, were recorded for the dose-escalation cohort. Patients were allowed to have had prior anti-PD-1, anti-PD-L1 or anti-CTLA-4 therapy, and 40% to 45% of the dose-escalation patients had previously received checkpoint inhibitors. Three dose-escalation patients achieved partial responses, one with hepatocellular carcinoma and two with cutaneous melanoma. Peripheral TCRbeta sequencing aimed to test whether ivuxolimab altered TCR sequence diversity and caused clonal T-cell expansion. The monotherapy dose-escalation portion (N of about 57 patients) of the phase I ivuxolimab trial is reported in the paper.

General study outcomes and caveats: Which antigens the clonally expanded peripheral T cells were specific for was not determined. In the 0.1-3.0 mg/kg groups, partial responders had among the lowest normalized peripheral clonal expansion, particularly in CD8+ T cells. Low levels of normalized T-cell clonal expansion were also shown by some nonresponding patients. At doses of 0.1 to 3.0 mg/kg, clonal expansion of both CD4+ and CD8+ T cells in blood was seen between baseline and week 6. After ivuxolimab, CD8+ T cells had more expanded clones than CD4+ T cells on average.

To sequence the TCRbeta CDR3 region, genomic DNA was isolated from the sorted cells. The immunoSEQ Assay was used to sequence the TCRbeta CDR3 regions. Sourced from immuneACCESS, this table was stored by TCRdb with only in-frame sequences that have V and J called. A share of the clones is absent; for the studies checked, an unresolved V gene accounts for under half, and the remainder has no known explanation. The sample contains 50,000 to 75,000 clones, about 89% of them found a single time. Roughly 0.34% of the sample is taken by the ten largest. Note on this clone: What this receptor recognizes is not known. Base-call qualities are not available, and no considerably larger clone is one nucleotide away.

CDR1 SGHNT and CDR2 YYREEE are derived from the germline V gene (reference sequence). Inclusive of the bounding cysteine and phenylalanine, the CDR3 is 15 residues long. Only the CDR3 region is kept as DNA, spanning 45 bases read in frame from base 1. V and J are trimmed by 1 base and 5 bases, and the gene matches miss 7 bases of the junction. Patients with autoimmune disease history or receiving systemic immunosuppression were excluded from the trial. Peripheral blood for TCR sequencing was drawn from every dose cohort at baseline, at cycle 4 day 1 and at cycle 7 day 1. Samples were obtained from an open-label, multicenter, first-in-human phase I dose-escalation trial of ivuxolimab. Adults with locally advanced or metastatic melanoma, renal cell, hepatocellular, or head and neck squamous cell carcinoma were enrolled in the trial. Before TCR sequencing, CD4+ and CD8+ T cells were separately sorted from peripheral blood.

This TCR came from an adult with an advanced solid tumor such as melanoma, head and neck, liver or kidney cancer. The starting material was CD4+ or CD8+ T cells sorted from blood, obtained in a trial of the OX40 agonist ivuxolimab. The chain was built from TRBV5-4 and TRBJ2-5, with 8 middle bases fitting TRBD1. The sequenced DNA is TGTGCCAGCAGCTTGTTGACAGGGGTGGTCGAGACCCAGTACTTC. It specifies CASSLLTGVVETQYF.